This TCR beta chain was observed in a study of blood T cell repertoires in COVID-19 (dated by TCRdb to between 2020 and 2021). Study-wide context: Collaborator samples came from the United States, Italy and Spain and covered acute and convalescent phases of COVID-19. The material from the prospective study consisted of cDNA or gDNA derived from T cells, B-cell-depleted T cells, or PBMCs. The dataset comprised deeply sampled blood TCRbeta repertoires from subjects exposed to, actively infected with, or recovered from COVID-19. A freely available public database, intended as a resource for researchers studying the immune response to SARS-CoV-2, is where the repertoires were released. The samples were drawn from the first 160 participants of the ongoing ImmuneRACE study and from roughly 1,300 subjects provided by 6 global collaborators. The sample metadata nearly always contained a de-identified subject ID, COVID-19 status, age in years and sex. Where available, HLA class I and class II types were taken from metadata supplied by the sample provider and were not determined by assay-based typing. Overall study outcomes, separate from this receptor: The amount of clinical and demographic metadata varied by source and participant and was provided uncurated.

The collaborating institutions used their own protocols to collect whole blood in K2EDTA tubes. For TCRbeta analysis, collaborators shipped samples in one of three forms: frozen whole blood, isolated PBMCs, or DNA extracted from either of those sample types. On this clone: Its antigen has not been determined. No quality values exist for individual bases; no much larger clone is one base distant. The same CDR3 can be traced to other DNA sequences in this sample.

TCRbeta CDR3 regions were amplified from genomic DNA using the immunoSEQ Assay, a bias-controlled multiplex PCR. The paper's data handling went like this. The number of nucleated cells in each sample was estimated by amplification of reference gene primers within the assay. To quantify the absolute abundance of each unique TCRbeta CDR3 rearrangement, sequence reads were collapsed and filtered. For each sample, productive Simpson clonality was calculated by taking the square root of Simpson's diversity index across productive rearrangements. In TCRdb, the immuneACCESS table is reduced to in-frame sequences with V and J assigned. These tables do not hold every clone; where another copy was compared, an unresolved V gene accounts for under half, and the others remain unexplained. V, J and clone size were drawn from that table, and D and trimming were deduced from the DNA. The sample table records some 120,000 clones; around 85% of these occur just once. The ten biggest clones cover roughly 4.5% of the sample.

Its CDR3 holds 15 amino acids, cysteine through phenylalanine. Kept here is only the CDR3 DNA, which spans 45 bases and is read in frame from base 1. At the junction V is shortened by 0 bases and J by 1 base, with 10 bases in between. As encoded in the germline V gene, CDR1 is SGHRS while CDR2 is YFSETQ. The sample taken for sequencing was peripheral blood. The origin of this receptor is a human donor in a cohort sampled during active COVID-19. The rearrangement joined TRBV5-1 to TRBJ1-2; the D gene is perhaps TRBD1, from 5 matching bases. The DNA sequence reads TGCGCCAGCAGCTTGGGGGGCTCGCTTAACTATGGCTACACCTTC. Translated, it reads CASSLGGSLNYGYTF.